Shown below are 14 T cell receptor beta chains from a single sample sequenced in a study of T cell responses to AZD1222 COVID-19 vaccine. Clones were sequenced by immunoSEQ multiplex PCR, and TCRdb holds only the in-frame ones, with some missing. Of 100,000 to 150,000 clones listed, approximately 90% are singletons. The input for sequencing was peripheral blood, taken on day 0 of AZD1222 vaccination. The source of these receptors is an adult in good health.

V usage is TRBV10-3 and J usage is TRBJ1-6; D might be TRBD1 (5 bases). V was shortened by 3 bases and J by 6 bases, with 12 bases between the two germline ends. This CDR3 is built from 15 residues. The germline CDR1 and CDR2 sequences are ENHRY and SYGVKD. Here the CDR3 DNA reads TGTGCCATCAGTGAAGAGGGGAAGGGTAATTCACCCCTCCACTTT. This encodes CAISEEGKGNSPLHF.

This chain links TRBV7-9 with TRBJ1-2, with 9 bases aligning to TRBD1. The CDR3 extends over 16 amino acids. V shed 0 bases and J 4 bases; nucleotides not matched to a gene: 6. The germline CDR1 and CDR2 sequences are SEHNR and FQNEAQ (reference sequence). The CDR3 protein is CASSLASPTGGYGYTF. In nucleotides, the CDR3 is TGTGCCAGCAGCTTAGCATCCCCGACAGGGGGCTATGGCTACACCTTC.

This chain links TRBV9 with TRBJ2-5; 9 positions agree with TRBD2. V lost 4 bases and J lost 4; bases outside the gene matches: 8. From germline, CDR1 is SGDLS and CDR2 YYNGEE. The CDR3 loop spans 15 amino acids. DNA of the CDR3: TGTGCCAGCAGCCCCGCTAGCGGGGCGGGAGAGACCCAGTACTTC. Amino acid sequence: CASSPASGAGETQYF. Supplemented by reference TRBV9 and TRBJ2-5, the full variable domain reads DSGVTQTPKHLITATGQRVTLRCSPRSGDLSVYWYQQSLDQGLQFLIQYYNGEERAKGNILERFSAQQFPDLHSELNLSSLELGDSALYFCASSPASGAGETQYFGPGTRLLVL.

The chain carries TRBV6-5 and TRBJ2-7; D may match TRBD1 or TRBD2 (7 bases each). Germline CDR1 reads MNHEY; CDR2 reads SVGAGI. V lost 6 bases and J lost 6, with 12 bases in between. The CDR3 is 12 residues long. CDR3 loop: CASSRGGREQYF. In DNA form, the CDR3 reads TGTGCCAGCAGCAGGGGGGGCCGCGAGCAGTACTTC.

V is TRBV7-8 and J is TRBJ2-1; D is undetermined. The CDR3 has 11 amino acids. Deletions cut 0 bases from V and 6 bases from J, with 0 bases between. Germline V CDR1 and CDR2: SGHVS, FQNEAQ. CDR3: CASSLANEQFF. The CDR3 bases are TGTGCCAGCAGCTTAGCCAATGAGCAGTTCTTC.

The chain combines TRBV10-3 with TRBJ2-2; no clear D gene. CDR3 length: 13 amino acids. Germline V gene data show CDR1 as ENHRY and CDR2 as SYGVKD. V dropped 8 bases and J dropped 1 base, with 8 bases sitting between them. In nucleotides, the CDR3 is TGTGCCATCCAGACCCGGAACACCGGGGAGCTGTTTTTT. Its protein is CAIQTRNTGELFF.

The chain is built from TRBV7-2 and TRBJ2-3; D gene unclear. Deletions cut 3 bases from V and 1 base from J, with 11 bases between. This CDR3 region has 15 residues. The germline V gene encodes CDR1 SGHTA and CDR2 FQGNSA. The DNA of the CDR3 is TGTGCCAGCAGCTTTCTGTTTGGGGGCACAGATACGCAGTATTTT. Protein sequence: CASSFLFGGTDTQYF.

This chain connects TRBV5-1 to TRBJ2-7; TRBD1 matches at 9 bases. Germline V gives CDR1 SGHRS, CDR2 YFSETQ. J gave up 3 bases and V 4 bases, and 5 bases lay outside the gene matches. The CDR3 consists of 14 residues. The CDR3 region is CASSAGTGYYEQYF. The DNA for the CDR3 is TGCGCCAGCAGCGCCGGGACAGGGTACTACGAGCAGTACTTC.

The J gene is TRBJ1-6, the V gene TRBV19; D is possibly TRBD1 (6 bases). The germline gives CDR1 LNHDA, CDR2 SQIVND (reference sequence). The CDR3 has 14 amino acids. The V and J ends lost 3 bases and 7 bases respectively, with 10 bases between them. CDR3 nucleotide sequence: TGTGCCAGTAGTATTCAGGGGAGGAATTCACCCCTCCACTTT. The encoded protein is CASSIQGRNSPLHF. The full variable domain, rest sourced from reference TRBV19 and TRBJ1-6, is DGGITQSPKYLFRKEGQNVTLSCEQNLNHDAMYWYRQDPGQGLRLIYYSQIVNDFQKGDIAEGYSVSREKKESFPLTVTSAQKNPTAFYLCASSIQGRNSPLHFGNGTRLTVT.

The chain combines TRBV7-2 with TRBJ1-4; no firm D call. Germline-derived CDR1 and CDR2 are SGHTA and FQGNSA. The germline V and J ends were trimmed by 5 bases and 2 bases, with 6 bases remaining between them. This CDR3 has 13 residues. Here the CDR3 DNA reads TGTGCCAGCAGCGGGCAGACTAATGAAAAACTGTTTTTT. Its protein is CASSGQTNEKLFF.

The V gene is TRBV7-9, the J gene TRBJ2-5, with 13 bases matching TRBD2. The CDR3 extends over 15 amino acids. Trimming cost V 7 bases and J 5 bases; bases outside gene matches: 7. The germline CDR1 and CDR2 sequences are SEHNR and FQNEAQ (reference sequence). This chain's CDR3 is CASKTSGGAYETQYF. The CDR3 DNA is TGTGCCAGCAAAACTAGCGGGGGGGCCTATGAGACCCAGTACTTC. The whole variable domain, filled in from reference TRBV7-9 and TRBJ2-5, reads DTGVSQNPRHKITKRGQNVTFRCDPISEHNRLYWYRQTLGQGPEFLTYFQNEAQLEKSRLLSDRFSAERPKGSFSTLEIQRTEQGDSAMYLCASKTSGGAYETQYFGPGTRLLVL.

The chain recombines TRBV19 with TRBJ1-4, with D hard to call. The V end was cut by 5 bases, the J end by 5 bases, with 15 bases between. From germline, CDR1 is LNHDA and CDR2 SQIVND (reference sequence). The CDR3 is 15 amino acids. DNA for the CDR3: TGTGCCAGTAGTCCGTGGACGGGCGGAAATGAAAAACTGTTTTTT. It translates to CASSPWTGGNEKLFF.

The CDR3 reads CASRPGQGLHEQYF. Written as DNA, the CDR3 is TGTGCCAGCCGCCCGGGACAGGGGCTACACGAGCAGTACTTC. The chain recombines TRBV6-5 with TRBJ2-7, with TRBD1 matching 10 bases. The V gene end was trimmed by 8 bases and the J gene end by 5 bases; junction bases not matched to a gene: 9. Germline loops: CDR1 MNHEY, CDR2 SVGAGI. The CDR3 totals 14 residues.

V is TRBV28 and J is TRBJ1-5; 8 bases match TRBD1. The J segment lost 3 bases and the V segment lost 7 bases, leaving 5 bases of the junction unmatched. Germline V gene data show CDR1 as MDHEN and CDR2 as SYDVKM. The CDR3 is 14 amino acids. The DNA for the CDR3 is TGTGCCAGCAAACTACAGGGGGTCAATCAGCCCCAGCATTTT. Its protein is CASKLQGVNQPQHF.